This TCR beta chain was sequenced in a study of cytotoxic CD8 clonotypes in ibrutinib-treated CLL. Clones were read by immunoSEQ multiplex PCR, and TCRdb kept only the in-frame ones, dropping some. The sample shows 65,000 to 90,000 clones, around four fifths of them seen only once. The CDR3 is made up of 12 amino acids. CDR1 is SNHLY, CDR2 FYNNEI, per germline. Trimming took 7 bases from V and 7 from J, leaving 13 bases between them. This chain links TRBV2 with TRBJ2-5; TRBD1 might be the D (5 bases). This clonotype was obtained from a human donor with chronic lymphocytic leukemia. Sequenced here: PBMCs, sampled after 24 months of ibrutinib treatment. CDR3 bases: TGTGCCAGCATCCCCCCCCAGGGGACCCAGTACTTC. Translated, it gives CASIPPQGTQYF.